This paragraph covers one T cell receptor (beta chain) sequence. The antigen is unknown. Here immunoSEQ multiplex PCR was the method, and the copy in TCRdb shows in-frame clones only, minus some. The sample lists 99,000 or so clones; about 90% were seen once. The CDR3 is 13 amino acids. The V gene's germline CDR1 is SGHNT and CDR2 YYREEE (reference sequence). V was cut by 3 bases and J by 7 bases, with 11 bases left in between. This record belongs to a study of graft-versus-host responses after intestinal transplantation. Across the study: Among the recipients, all got anti-thymocyte globulin induction and then tacrolimus and steroids for two to four years. General observations from the study: Detected in recipient marrow were GvH clones, some of which were first observed in ileum or blood. Those patients showing graft-donor T cell macrochimerism displayed high graft-versus-host to host-versus-graft clonal ratios in allografts. Declines in HvG clones occurring early post-transplant were associated with peak circulating GvH clone levels.

This rearrangement joins TRBV5-4 to TRBJ1-5, with D tentatively TRBD1 (5 bases). The sample consisted of unstimulated CD4+ T cells sorted from spleen or lymph node cells, taken before intestinal transplant. The sequence was obtained from a human donor who received an intestinal transplant. In DNA form, the CDR3 reads TGTGCCAGCAGCTGGGACCCGGGGCAGCCCCAGCATTTT. Protein: CASSWDPGQPQHF. The variable domain in full, completed from reference TRBV5-4 and TRBJ1-5, reads ETGVTQSPTHLIKTRGQQVTLRCSSQSGHNTVSWYQQALGQGPQFIFQYYREEENGRGNFPPRFSGLQFPNYSSELNVNALELDDSALYLCASSWDPGQPQHFGDGTRLSIL.